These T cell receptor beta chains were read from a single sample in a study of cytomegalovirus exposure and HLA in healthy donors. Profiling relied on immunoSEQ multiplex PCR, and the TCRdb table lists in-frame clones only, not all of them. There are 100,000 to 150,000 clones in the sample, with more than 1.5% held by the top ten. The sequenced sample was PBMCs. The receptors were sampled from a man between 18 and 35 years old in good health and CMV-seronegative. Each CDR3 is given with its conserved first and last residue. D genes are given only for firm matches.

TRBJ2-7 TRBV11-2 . CASSPKPRGAGEQYF TGTGCCAGCAGCCCAAAGCCTAGGGGAGCGGGCGAGCAGTACTTC
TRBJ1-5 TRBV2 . CASTLSSNQPQHF TGTGCCAGCACATTATCTAGTAATCAGCCCCAGCATTTT
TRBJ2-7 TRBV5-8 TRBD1 CASSTTGIYEQYF TGTGCCAGCAGCACGACAGGGATCTACGAGCAGTACTTC
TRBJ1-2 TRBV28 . CATTWGGGYGYTF TGTGCCACCACTTGGGGGGGTGGCTATGGCTACACCTTC
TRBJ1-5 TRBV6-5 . CASSYSPSVTQHF TGTGCCAGCAGTTACTCCCCTTCGGTCACCCAGCATTTT
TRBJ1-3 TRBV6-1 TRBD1 CASSEQGASGNTIYF TGTGCCAGCAGTGAACAGGGGGCCTCTGGAAACACCATATATTTT
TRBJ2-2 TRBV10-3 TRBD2 CAILGGDTGELFF TGTGCCATCCTTGGGGGGGACACCGGGGAGCTGTTTTTT
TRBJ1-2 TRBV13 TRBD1 CASSTETGVNYGYTF TGTGCCAGCAGCACCGAGACAGGGGTAAACTATGGCTACACCTTC
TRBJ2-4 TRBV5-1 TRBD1 CASRTRDREKGIQYF TGCGCCAGCAGAACCCGGGACAGGGAGAAGGGCATTCAGTACTTC
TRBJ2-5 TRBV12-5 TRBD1 CASGKTGGVQTQYF TGTGCTAGTGGGAAGACAGGGGGCGTACAGACCCAGTACTTC
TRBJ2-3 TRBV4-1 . CASSQVAGTSTDTQYF TGCGCCAGCAGCCAAGTGGCAGGCACGAGCACAGATACGCAGTATTTT
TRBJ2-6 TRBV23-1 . CASSNTGLGANVLTF TGCGCCAGCTCCAACACAGGGCTCGGGGCCAACGTCCTGACTTTC
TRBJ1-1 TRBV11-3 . CASSRRQASMNTEAFF TGTGCCAGCAGCAGAAGACAGGCGAGCATGAACACTGAAGCTTTCTTT
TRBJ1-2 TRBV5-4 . CASLEDYGYTF TGTGCCAGCCTGGAGGACTATGGCTACACCTTC
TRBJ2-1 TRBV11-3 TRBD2 CASSSGLAGARDEQFF TGTGCCAGCAGCTCAGGACTAGCGGGGGCTCGGGATGAGCAGTTCTTC
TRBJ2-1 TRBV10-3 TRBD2 CAISESTSGGSEQFF TGTGCCATCAGTGAGTCGACTAGCGGGGGTAGTGAGCAGTTCTTC
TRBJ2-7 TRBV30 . CAWSSGHPDYEQYF TGTGCCTGGAGTTCCGGACATCCCGACTACGAGCAGTACTTC
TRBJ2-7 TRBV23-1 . CASSRKADAYEQYF TGCGCCAGCAGCCGCAAAGCGGACGCCTACGAGCAGTACTTC
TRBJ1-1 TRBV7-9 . CASSPLTANTEAFF TGTGCCAGCAGCCCTTTGACAGCGAACACTGAAGCTTTCTTT
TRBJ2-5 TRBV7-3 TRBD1 CASSEGQGRTETQYF TGTGCCAGCAGCGAGGGACAGGGCCGGACAGAGACCCAGTACTTC
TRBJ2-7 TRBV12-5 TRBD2 CASSLAATPYEQYF TGTGCTAGTTCACTAGCGGCAACTCCCTACGAGCAGTACTTC
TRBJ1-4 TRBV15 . CATSREQGKVEKLFF TGTGCCACCAGCAGAGAGCAGGGGAAAGTTGAAAAACTGTTTTTT
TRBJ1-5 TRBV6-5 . CASSYSGGNQPQHF TGTGCCAGCAGTTACTCAGGGGGCAATCAGCCCCAGCATTTT
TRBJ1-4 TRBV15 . CATSIEPGEDEKLFF TGTGCCACCAGCATAGAGCCGGGGGAAGACGAAAAACTGTTTTTT
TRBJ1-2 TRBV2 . CASRNDGEALF TGTGCCAGCCGAAACGACGGGGAGGCTCTTTTC
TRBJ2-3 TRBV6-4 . CASGNGGRPSGDTQYF TGTGCCAGCGGAAACGGAGGGAGGCCCTCAGGGGATACGCAGTATTTT
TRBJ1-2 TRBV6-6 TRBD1 CASSYSDRGHRNGYTF TGTGCCAGCAGTTACTCCGACAGGGGGCACAGGAATGGCTACACCTTC
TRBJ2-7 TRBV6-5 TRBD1 CASSFRQGHTYEQYF TGTGCCAGCAGTTTTAGACAGGGACATACCTACGAGCAGTACTTC
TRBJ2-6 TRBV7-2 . CASSFLSGANVLTF TGTGCCAGCAGCTTCCTCTCTGGGGCCAACGTCCTGACTTTC
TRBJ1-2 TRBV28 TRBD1 CASSKPGQGTYGYTF TGTGCCAGCAGTAAACCGGGACAGGGAACTTACGGCTACACCTTC
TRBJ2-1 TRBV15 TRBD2 CATSRDIRSGTLESIYNEQFF TGTGCCACCAGCAGAGATATTCGTAGCGGGACCCTCGAGAGCATCTACAATGAGCAGTTCTTC
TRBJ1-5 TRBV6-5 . CASSSPRGGFNQPQHF TGTGCCAGCAGTTCCCCTCGCGGGGGTTTCAATCAGCCCCAGCATTTT
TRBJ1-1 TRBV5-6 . CASSAGQSYGPEAFF TGTGCCAGCAGCGCTGGACAGAGCTACGGCCCTGAAGCTTTCTTT
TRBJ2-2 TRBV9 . CASSVLDATGELFF TGTGCCAGCAGCGTACTAGACGCAACCGGGGAGCTGTTTTTT
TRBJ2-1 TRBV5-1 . CASRGGRNYNEQFF TGCGCCAGCAGGGGGGGTAGAAACTACAATGAGCAGTTCTTC
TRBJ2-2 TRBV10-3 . CATREFSTGELFF TGTGCCACCCGGGAGTTCAGCACCGGGGAGCTGTTTTTT
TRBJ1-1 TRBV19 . CASSIGRNTEAFF TGTGCCAGTAGTATAGGTCGGAACACTGAAGCTTTCTTT
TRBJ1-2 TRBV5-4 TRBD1 CASSLREGGAGYTF TGTGCCAGCAGCTTGAGGGAAGGGGGCGCCGGCTACACCTTC
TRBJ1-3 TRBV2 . CASRETHSGNTIYF TGTGCCAGCAGGGAGACCCATTCTGGAAACACCATATATTTT
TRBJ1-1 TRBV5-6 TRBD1 CASSYNTGTVMNTEAFF TGTGCCAGCAGTTATAATACCGGGACAGTCATGAACACTGAAGCTTTCTTT
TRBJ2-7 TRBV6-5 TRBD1 CASGQGALEQYF TGTGCTTCGGGGCAGGGGGCGCTCGAGCAGTACTTC
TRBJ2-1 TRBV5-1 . CASSLDIATYNEQFF TGCGCCAGCAGTTTGGATATAGCTACTTACAATGAGCAGTTCTTC
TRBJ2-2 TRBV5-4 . CASSRDTQYTGELFF TGTGCCAGCAGCCGGGACACGCAGTACACCGGGGAGCTGTTTTTT
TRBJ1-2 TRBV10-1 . CASSEGHYGYTF TGCGCCAGCAGTGAGGGCCACTATGGCTACACCTTC
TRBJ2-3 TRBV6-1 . CASSEARGGTQYF TGTGCCAGCAGTGAGGCCAGGGGTGGTACGCAGTATTTT
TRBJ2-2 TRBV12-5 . CASGLERGELFF TGTGCTAGTGGTTTGGAGCGGGGGGAGCTGTTTTTT
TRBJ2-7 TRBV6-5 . CASGLLGQGPYEQYF TGTGCCAGCGGCCTCCTCGGGCAGGGTCCCTACGAGCAGTACTTC
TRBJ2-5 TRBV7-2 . CASSSAMRETQYF TGTGCCAGCAGCTCAGCCATGCGAGAGACCCAGTACTTC
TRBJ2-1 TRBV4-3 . CASSQDMSSYNEQFF TGCGCCAGCAGCCAAGACATGAGCTCCTACAATGAGCAGTTCTTC
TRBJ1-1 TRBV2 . CASERGLAFF TGTGCCAGCGAAAGGGGTTTGGCTTTCTTT
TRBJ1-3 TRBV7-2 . CASSFVGGVDGNTIYF TGTGCCAGCAGCTTCGTTGGAGGGGTTGACGGAAACACCATATATTTT
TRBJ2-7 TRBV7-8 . CASSFLEENTYEQYF TGTGCCAGCAGCTTTCTCGAGGAGAACACTTACGAGCAGTACTTC
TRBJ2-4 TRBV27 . CASSFKQGDIQYF TGTGCCAGCAGTTTCAAACAGGGCGACATTCAGTACTTC
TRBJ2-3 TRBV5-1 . CASSNTGSTDTQYF TGCGCCAGCAGTAATACAGGGAGCACAGATACGCAGTATTTT